This is a list of T cell receptor beta chains from one sample in a study of T cell responses to AZD1222 COVID-19 vaccine. Assay used: immunoSEQ multiplex PCR; TCRdb lists only in-frame clones, some missing. This table holds more than 85,000 clones, about 81% found once. Specimen: peripheral blood, collected on day 0 of AZD1222 vaccination. All receptors derive from an adult in good health. The CDR3 runs from the conserved cysteine through the conserved F or W. Each record gives: V gene, clone size, J gene, D gene, CDR3 DNA, CDR3 protein. D genes are given only for firm matches. Rows may omit the clone size; those that give it use once, few, many or a size class.

>TRBV27|-|TRBJ1-4|-
TGTGCCAGCAAAAGGCGGAACAATGAAAAACTGTTTTTT
CASKRRNNEKLFF
>TRBV4-3|-|TRBJ1-5|-
TGCGCCAGCAGCCAAGATCGCGGCAGCAATCAGCCCCAGCATTTT
CASSQDRGSNQPQHF
>TRBV10-3|-|TRBJ1-2|-
TGTGCCATCCAACCCGGAGGGGGGGGACTATATGGCTACACCTTC
CAIQPGGGGLYGYTF
>TRBV5-1|-|TRBJ2-7|-
TGCGCCAGCAGCCAGTCGCCTCCTTCCTCCGAGCAGTACTTC
CASSQSPPSSEQYF
>TRBV2|-|TRBJ1-3|-
TGTGCCAGCAGTGTAGGGGCAGGGAAAAACACCATATATTTT
CASSVGAGKNTIYF
>TRBV27|-|TRBJ1-5|-
TGTGCCAGCAGTTTGGGGCAGCAGGAAAATCAGCCCCAGCATTTT
CASSLGQQENQPQHF
>TRBV14|once|TRBJ1-6|-
TGTGCCAGCAGATTACAGGGATTTAATTCACCCCTCCACTTT
CASRLQGFNSPLHF
>TRBV10-3|-|TRBJ2-2|TRBD1
TGTGCCATCAGAAAACAGGGGGACACCGGGGAGCTGTTTTTT
CAIRKQGDTGELFF
>TRBV7-7|few|TRBJ2-2|TRBD1
TGTGCCAGCCGGACAGGGGACACCGGGGAGCTGTTTTTT
CASRTGDTGELFF
>TRBV18|-|TRBJ1-1|TRBD1
TGTGCCAGCTCACCAATAGGACAGGGGGCGCCGGGCACTGAAGCTTTCTTT
CASSPIGQGAPGTEAFF